These 12 T cell receptor beta chains were all obtained from the same sample, sequenced in a study of Ad26.COV2.S vaccination and SARS-CoV-2 variants. Assay: immunoSEQ multiplex PCR; the TCRdb copy retains only in-frame clones and omits some. This sample has about 480,000 clones, with around nine tenths found just once. Noted treatment: some 20 received Ad26.COV2.S at low or high dose, single or two shots; about five received placebo; per-sample allocation not given. The samples were gathered on day 63 after the first injection of vaccine or placebo. Material: peripheral blood, obtained in a trial of Ad26.COV2.S vaccine versus placebo. These receptors originate from a person aged 18 to 59 who received the Ad26.COV2.S COVID-19 vaccine or a placebo.

This clone has only one observation. This rearrangement joins TRBV2 to TRBJ2-1, with D hard to call. Germline V gene sequence: CDR1 SNHLY, CDR2 FYNNEI. Deletions cut 10 bases from V and 10 bases from J, with 17 bases between. The CDR3 consists of 12 residues. This CDR3 reads CAIRPYFGEQFF. CDR3 nucleotide sequence: TGTGCCATCAGACCGTACTTCGGGGAGCAGTTCTTC.

The chain couples TRBV28 to TRBJ1-5; D might be TRBD1 (5 bases). This CDR3 spans 15 amino acids. Deletions cut 4 bases from V and 6 bases from J, with 16 bases between. Looked up from germline, CDR1 is MDHEN and CDR2 is SYDVKM. The CDR3 here is CASSYGQGGFQPQHF. DNA of the CDR3: TGTGCCAGCAGTTACGGGCAGGGAGGGTTTCAGCCCCAGCATTTT.

This clone was counted between two and nine times. The chain carries TRBV2 and TRBJ1-3; D remains ambiguous. CDR3 length: 14 amino acids. V was trimmed by 4 bases and J by 2 bases, leaving 9 bases between them. Germline lookup yields CDR1 SNHLY and CDR2 FYNNEI. DNA for the CDR3: TGTGCCAGCAGTGCCGGACCTCCTGGAAACACCATATATTTT. It specifies CASSAGPPGNTIYF.

The V gene is TRBV12-5, the J gene TRBJ2-2, with 9 bases aligning to TRBD2. The CDR3 is made up of 15 amino acids. Trimming cost V 5 bases and J 7 bases; bases outside gene matches: 8. Looked up from germline, CDR1 is LGHNT and CDR2 is FRNRAP. The CDR3 DNA is TGTGCTAGTGGTCCTAGCGGGACGGACAGCGGGGAGCTGTTTTTT. Translated, it gives CASGPSGTDSGELFF.

The CDR3 loop is CASSVQGSGYGYTF. The DNA for the CDR3 is TGTGCCAGCAGCGTTCAGGGGTCGGGCTATGGCTACACCTTC. The chain couples TRBV9 to TRBJ1-2, with TRBD1 as a possible D gene (6 bases). The CDR3 spans 14 residues. V lost 2 bases, J lost 4 bases, and 12 bases lay in between. Germline V gene lookup returns CDR1 SGDLS and CDR2 YYNGEE.

This rearrangement joins TRBV6-6 to TRBJ2-7; 8 bases are shared with TRBD2. The CDR3 has 15 residues. V trimming: 0 bases; J trimming: 6 bases; junction bases outside the gene matches: 7. Germline CDR1 and CDR2: MNHNY and SVGAGI (reference sequence). CDR3 nucleotide sequence: TGTGCCAGCAGTTACTCGGCGGGGGGAATAGGCGAGCAGTACTTC. This sequence encodes CASSYSAGGIGEQYF.

This chain connects TRBV9 to TRBJ1-2; maybe TRBD1 (6 bases). Looked up from germline, CDR1 is SGDLS and CDR2 is YYNGEE. Deletions cut 0 bases from V and 10 bases from J, with 22 bases between. The CDR3 consists of 16 residues. In DNA form, the CDR3 reads TGTGCCAGCAGCGTAGGGCAGGGGCCAACTCCGATGGACTACACCTTC. Translating gives CASSVGQGPTPMDYTF.

The V gene is TRBV5-6, the J gene TRBJ2-7; possibly TRBD2 for D (6 bases). The CDR3 length is 14 residues. V was cut by 4 bases and J by 4 bases, with 15 bases left in between. Germline V gene lookup returns CDR1 SGHDT and CDR2 YYEEEE. The CDR3 reads CASSQSGVRYEQYF. CDR3 nucleotide sequence: TGTGCCAGCAGCCAGTCGGGGGTACGGTACGAGCAGTACTTC.

The chain joins TRBV5-1 to TRBJ2-5; D tentatively fits TRBD1 or TRBD2 (5 bases each). Per the germline V gene, CDR1 is SGHRS and CDR2 is YFSETQ. V was clipped by 2 bases and J by 2 bases, with 13 bases between them. This CDR3 has 15 residues. The CDR3: CASSFRSREQETQYF. CDR3 nucleotide sequence: TGCGCCAGCAGCTTCCGATCCAGGGAGCAAGAGACCCAGTACTTC.

This clone has only one observation. This chain links TRBV19 with TRBJ1-5, with D uncertain. Germline CDR1 reads LNHDA; CDR2 reads SQIVND (reference sequence). Trimming removed 3 bases from V and 6 bases from J, with 9 bases in between. The CDR3 has 13 amino acids. The CDR3 sequence is CASSMGGIQPQHF. The CDR3 DNA reads as TGTGCCAGTAGTATGGGCGGGATTCAGCCCCAGCATTTT. Based on the CDR3 plus reference TRBV19 and TRBJ1-5, the full variable domain is DGGITQSPKYLFRKEGQNVTLSCEQNLNHDAMYWYRQDPGQGLRLIYYSQIVNDFQKGDIAEGYSVSREKKESFPLTVTSAQKNPTAFYLCASSMGGIQPQHFGDGTRLSIL.

The gene calls are TRBV6-2 or TRBV6-3 and TRBJ2-1; D remains unclear. Trimming left V 5 bases short and J 9 bases short, with 11 bases between. The CDR3 contains 12 residues. Germline V CDR1 and CDR2: MNHEY, SVGEGT. As DNA, the CDR3 is TGTGCCAGCAGTCCCCCGGTTGGTGAGCAGTTCTTC. Amino acids: CASSPPVGEQFF.

The CDR3, as DNA: TGTGCCAGCACAACCTCCGGGGACAGGGCGTATGAAAAACTGTTTTTT. It is translated as CASTTSGDRAYEKLFF. The chain recombines TRBV7-2 with TRBJ1-4, with 9 bases lining up with TRBD1. This CDR3 has 16 amino acids. The germline gives CDR1 SGHTA, CDR2 FQGNSA. With 7 bases clipped from V and 6 bases from J, the junction kept 12 bases outside the gene matches.